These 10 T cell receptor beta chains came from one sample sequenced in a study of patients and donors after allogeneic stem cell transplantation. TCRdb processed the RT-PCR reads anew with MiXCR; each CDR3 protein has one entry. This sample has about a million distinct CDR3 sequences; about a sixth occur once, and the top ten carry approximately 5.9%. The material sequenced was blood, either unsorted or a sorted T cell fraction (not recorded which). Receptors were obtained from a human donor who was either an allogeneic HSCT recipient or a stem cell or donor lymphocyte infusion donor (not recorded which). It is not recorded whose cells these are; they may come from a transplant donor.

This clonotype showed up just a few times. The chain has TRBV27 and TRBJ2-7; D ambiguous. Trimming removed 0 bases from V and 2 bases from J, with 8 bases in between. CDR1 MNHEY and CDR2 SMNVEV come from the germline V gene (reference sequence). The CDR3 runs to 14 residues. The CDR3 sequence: CASSLSPETYEQYF. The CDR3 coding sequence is TGTGCCAGCAGTTTATCGCCTGAGACCTACGAGCAGTACTTC.

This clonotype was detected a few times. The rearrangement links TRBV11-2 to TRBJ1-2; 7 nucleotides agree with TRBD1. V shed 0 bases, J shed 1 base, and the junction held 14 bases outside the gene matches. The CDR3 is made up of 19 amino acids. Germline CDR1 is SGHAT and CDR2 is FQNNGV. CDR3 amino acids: CASSLDDRDSPWGNYGYTF. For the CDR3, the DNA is TGTGCCAGCAGCTTAGACGATAGGGACAGTCCCTGGGGTAACTATGGCTACACCTTC.

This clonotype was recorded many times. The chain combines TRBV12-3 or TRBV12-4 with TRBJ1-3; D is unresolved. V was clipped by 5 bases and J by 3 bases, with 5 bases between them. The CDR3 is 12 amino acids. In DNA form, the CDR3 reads TGTGCCAGCAGTACGTATGGAAACACCATATATTTT. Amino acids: CASSTYGNTIYF.

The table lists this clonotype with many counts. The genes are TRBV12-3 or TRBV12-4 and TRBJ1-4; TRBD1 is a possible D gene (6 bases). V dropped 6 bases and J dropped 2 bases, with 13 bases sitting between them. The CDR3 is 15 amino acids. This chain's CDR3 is CASRIQGLTNEKLFF. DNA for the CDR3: TGTGCCAGCAGGATACAGGGTCTGACTAATGAAAAACTGTTTTTT.

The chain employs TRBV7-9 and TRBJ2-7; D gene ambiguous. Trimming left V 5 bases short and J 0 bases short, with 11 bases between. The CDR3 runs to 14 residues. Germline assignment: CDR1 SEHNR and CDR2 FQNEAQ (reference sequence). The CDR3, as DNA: TGTGCCAGCAGCCAGACCGCCAGCTCCTACGAGCAGTACTTC. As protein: CASSQTASSYEQYF.

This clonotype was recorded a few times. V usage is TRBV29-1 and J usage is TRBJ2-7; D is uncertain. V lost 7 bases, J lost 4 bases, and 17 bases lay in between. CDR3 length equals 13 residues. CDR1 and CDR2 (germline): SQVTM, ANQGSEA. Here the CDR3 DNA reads TGCAGCGCCGAATCTCCGGGTATTTACGAGCAGTACTTC. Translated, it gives CSAESPGIYEQYF.

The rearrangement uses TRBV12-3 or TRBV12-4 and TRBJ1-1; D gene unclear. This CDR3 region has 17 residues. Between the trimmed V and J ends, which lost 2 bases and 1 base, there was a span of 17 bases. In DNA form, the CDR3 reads TGTGCCAGCAGTTTATACGGGCGGATACAAAGGAACACTGAAGCTTTCTTT. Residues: CASSLYGRIQRNTEAFF.

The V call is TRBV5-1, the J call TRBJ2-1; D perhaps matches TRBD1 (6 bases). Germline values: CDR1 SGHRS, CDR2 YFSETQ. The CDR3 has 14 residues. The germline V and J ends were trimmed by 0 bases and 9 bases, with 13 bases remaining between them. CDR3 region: CASSLEGQGIEQFF. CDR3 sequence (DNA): TGCGCCAGCAGCTTGGAAGGGCAGGGGATTGAGCAGTTCTTC.

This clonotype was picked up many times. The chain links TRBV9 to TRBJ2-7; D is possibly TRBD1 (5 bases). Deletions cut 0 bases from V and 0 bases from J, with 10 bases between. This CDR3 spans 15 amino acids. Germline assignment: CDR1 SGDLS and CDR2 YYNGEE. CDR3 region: CASSVGGESSYEQYF. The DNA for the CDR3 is TGTGCCAGCAGCGTAGGGGGCGAGAGCTCCTACGAGCAGTACTTC. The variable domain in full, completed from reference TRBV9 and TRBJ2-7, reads DSGVTQTPKHLITATGQRVTLRCSPRSGDLSVYWYQQSLDQGLQFLIQYYNGEERAKGNILERFSAQQFPDLHSELNLSSLELGDSALYFCASSVGGESSYEQYFGPGTRLTVT.

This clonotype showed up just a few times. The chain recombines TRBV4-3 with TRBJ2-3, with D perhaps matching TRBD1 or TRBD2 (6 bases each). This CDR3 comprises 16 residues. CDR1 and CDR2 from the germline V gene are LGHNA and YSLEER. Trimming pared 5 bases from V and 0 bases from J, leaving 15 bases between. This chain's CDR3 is CASSVGGRGSTDTQYF. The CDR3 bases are TGCGCCAGCAGCGTAGGGGGGCGGGGTAGCACAGATACGCAGTATTTT.